The next 19 T cell receptor beta chains were all read from a single sample in a study of blood T cells in healthy people across ages. Then a second PCR, running roughly 7 to 12 cycles, was carried out with a sample-barcoded 5' primer and a J-beta primer mix. In TCRdb, the 5' RACE reads were re-called with MiXCR into one record per CDR3 protein. The sample holds around 900,000 distinct CDR3 sequences, roughly 50% seen once. The material sequenced was blood. These receptors were taken from an older woman in good health.

The sample holds a few counts of this clonotype. V and J are TRBV4-3 and TRBJ1-6, with no clear D. The ends were cut back, 5 bases at V and 5 bases at J, with 7 bases in the middle. Germline V gene sequence: CDR1 LGHNA, CDR2 YSLEER. The length of the CDR3 is 13 residues. CDR3 in DNA: TGCGCCAGCAGCATAGGTGATAATTCACCCCTCCACTTT. The encoded protein is CASSIGDNSPLHF.

This rearrangement joins TRBV4-1 to TRBJ2-7; a weak D match, TRBD1 (6 bases). The CDR3 spans 16 residues. V was trimmed by 0 bases and J by 0 bases, leaving 12 bases between them. Germline V lookup: CDR1 MGHRA, CDR2 YSYEKL. Here the CDR3 DNA reads TGCGCCAGCAGCCAAGATCCGGGACAAAGCTCCTACGAGCAGTACTTC. Its translation: CASSQDPGQSSYEQYF.

This clonotype occurred a few times. The genes are TRBV4-3 and TRBJ1-2; D gene uncertain. Trimming stripped 0 bases from V and 4 bases from J, with 15 bases between. The CDR3 loop spans 16 amino acids. Germline V lookup: CDR1 LGHNA, CDR2 YSLEER. CDR3 nucleotides: TGCGCCAGCAGCCAAGATGAGGCCCAAAGGTCCTATGGCTACACCTTC. Its protein is CASSQDEAQRSYGYTF.

The rearrangement uses TRBV20-1 and TRBJ2-7; 11 nucleotides match TRBD2. The CDR3 is made up of 16 amino acids. Germline CDR1 DFQATT, CDR2 SNEGSKA (reference sequence). Unmatched junction bases numbered 12, after V lost 3 bases and J lost 5 bases. CDR3 DNA sequence: TGCAGTGCTAGCGTCCCGGGACTAGCGGAAGTGGACGAGCAGTACTTC. It yields the protein CSASVPGLAEVDEQYF.

The chain uses TRBV15 and TRBJ1-6, with TRBD1 identical over 7 bases. Germline loops: CDR1 LNHNV, CDR2 YYDKDF (reference sequence). The CDR3 is 15 residues long. Trimming removed 1 base from V and 7 bases from J; junction bases left unmatched: 4. The CDR3 region is CATSRVGTANSPLHF. The CDR3 DNA reads TGTGCCACCAGCAGAGTAGGGACAGCGAATTCACCCCTCCACTTT.

This clonotype appeared a few times. The chain uses TRBV9 and TRBJ2-2; D possibly corresponds to TRBD2 (6 bases). The germline CDR1 and CDR2 sequences are SGDLS and YYNGEE. CDR3 length: 14 amino acids. Trimming pared 7 bases from V and 6 bases from J, leaving 16 bases between. CDR3 loop: CASSRSGGSGELFF. The CDR3 DNA reads as TGTGCCAGCTCACGTAGTGGAGGGTCCGGGGAGCTGTTTTTT.

The chain joins TRBV6-5 to TRBJ2-3, with 9 positions matching TRBD2. Germline trimming cut 2 bases from V and 2 bases from J; bases unmatched to any gene: 11. CDR1 MNHEY and CDR2 SVGAGI come from the germline V gene. The CDR3 runs 18 residues. The CDR3 nucleotides read TGTGCCAGCAGTTACAAGGGAAGACTAGCGGTAACCACAGATACGCAGTATTTT. Amino acids: CASSYKGRLAVTTDTQYF.

V gene TRBV20-1 combines with J gene TRBJ2-1, with D unresolved. This CDR3 is 11 amino acids long. Germline V gives CDR1 DFQATT, CDR2 SNEGSKA (reference sequence). The germline V and J ends were trimmed by 2 bases and 9 bases, with 8 bases remaining between them. Here the CDR3 reads CSARNRGEQFF. The CDR3 nucleotides read TGCAGTGCTAGAAACAGAGGTGAGCAGTTCTTC.

Details on this clonotype: Compared with germline, one end of the junction differs, possibly owing to a read error. V is TRBV4-1 and J is TRBJ1-4; D gene ambiguous. Germline V gene data show CDR1 as MGHRA and CDR2 as YSYEKL. The CDR3 extends over 17 amino acids. The CDR3 DNA follows: TGCGCCAGCAGCCAAGAAGGACCCCCATGGACTAATGAAAAACAGTTTTTT. Translating gives CASSQEGPPWTNEKQFF.

This clonotype was observed a few times. V gene TRBV12-3 or TRBV12-4 combines with J gene TRBJ1-5, with 9 bases matching TRBD1. With 6 bases clipped from V and 1 base from J, the junction kept 10 bases outside the gene matches. The length of the CDR3 is 17 residues. This CDR3 reads CASSFKGQGTSNQPQHF. The CDR3 DNA is TGTGCCAGCAGCTTCAAGGGACAGGGAACGAGCAATCAGCCCCAGCATTTT.

The CDR3 reads CASSPWAGGRHNEQFF. As DNA, the CDR3 is TGTGCCAGCAGCCCCTGGGCGGGAGGTCGCCACAATGAGCAGTTCTTC. The chain employs TRBV11-2 and TRBJ2-1; TRBD2 matches at 8 bases. After removal of 5 bases from V and 5 bases from J, the junction contained 11 bases not matched to a gene. The CDR3 runs 16 residues. Germline lookup yields CDR1 SGHAT and CDR2 FQNNGV.

This chain joins TRBV20-1 and TRBJ2-7, with D hard to call. V gave up 4 bases and J gave up 4 bases, with 14 bases separating them. The CDR3 loop spans 13 amino acids. Germline CDR1 reads DFQATT; CDR2 reads SNEGSKA (reference sequence). The CDR3 is CSAIGLHEYEQYF. The CDR3 DNA follows: TGCAGTGCTATCGGCTTGCACGAATACGAGCAGTACTTC.

This clonotype came up a few times. The chain has TRBV24-1 and TRBJ2-2; a weak D match, TRBD2 (7 bases). This CDR3 region has 12 residues. Trimming removed 12 bases from V and 6 bases from J, with 13 bases in between. CDR1 is KGHDR and CDR2 is SFDVKD in the germline V gene. The CDR3 region is CAVQGGAGELFF. In nucleotides, the CDR3 is TGTGCCGTACAAGGGGGGGCCGGGGAGCTGTTTTTT.

This clonotype was seen a handful of times. This chain uses TRBV4-3 with TRBJ2-3, with D possibly TRBD2 on 6 matching bases. Germline CDR1 reads LGHNA; CDR2 reads YSLEER. This CDR3 is 17 amino acids long. V lost 0 bases and J lost 2, with 15 bases in between. The chain's CDR3 is CASSQDSGGTHTDTQYF. The CDR3, as DNA: TGCGCCAGCAGCCAAGATTCCGGCGGGACCCACACAGATACGCAGTATTTT.

This clonotype has just a few counts. The rearrangement links TRBV5-1 to TRBJ1-1, with 9 nucleotides matching TRBD1. Per germline, CDR1 SGHRS and CDR2 YFSETQ. V dropped 4 bases and J dropped 1; count of bases not matched to a gene: 5. The CDR3 loop spans 15 amino acids. For the CDR3, the DNA is TGCGCCAGCAGCATTTTACAGGGGGCGAACACTGAAGCTTTCTTT. This encodes CASSILQGANTEAFF.

This clonotype was seen only a few times. The chain couples TRBV6-5 to TRBJ2-7, with D possibly matching TRBD1 (5 bases). Germline CDR1 MNHEY, CDR2 SVGAGI. With 0 bases removed from V and 4 bases from J, the gap between germline ends came to 13 bases. The CDR3 covers 15 residues. This CDR3 reads CASSYSSQGKYEQYF. The CDR3, as DNA: TGTGCCAGCAGTTACTCGAGCCAGGGAAAATACGAGCAGTACTTC.

The chain uses TRBV5-1 and TRBJ1-1, with 12 bases identical to TRBD1. With 4 bases clipped from V and 1 base from J, the junction kept 8 bases outside the gene matches. The germline CDR1 and CDR2 sequences are SGHRS and YFSETQ. The CDR3 extends over 17 amino acids. CDR3 amino acids: CASSGGTGGEGNTEAFF. The CDR3 region has the DNA TGCGCCAGCAGCGGGGGGACAGGGGGCGAAGGGAACACTGAAGCTTTCTTT.

This clonotype was counted only a few times. The chain employs TRBV6-2 or TRBV6-3 and TRBJ2-3, with 7 bases identical to TRBD1. Germline-derived CDR1 and CDR2 are MNHEY and SVGEGT. The CDR3 extends over 16 amino acids. The V gene end was trimmed by 6 bases and the J gene end by 2 bases; junction bases not matched to a gene: 11. The CDR3 sequence is CASSTLPGQSTDTQYF. Here the CDR3 DNA reads TGTGCCAGCAGCACCCTACCGGGACAGTCCACAGATACGCAGTATTTT.

This chain links TRBV28 with TRBJ1-2; 7 bases agree with TRBD1. Germline CDR1 is MDHEN and CDR2 is SYDVKM. J was trimmed by 4 bases and V by 7 bases; bases with no gene match: 15. CDR3 length: 16 amino acids. The CDR3 nucleotides read TGTGCCAGCACCTCTTGGGGGCGGGGGACAGCCTATGGCTACACCTTC. This sequence encodes CASTSWGRGTAYGYTF.